Listed below are T cell receptor beta chains from one sample, sequenced in a study of neoadjuvant anti-PD-1 for oral cavity cancer. Repertoires were generated with immunoSEQ multiplex PCR, while TCRdb's copy carries only in-frame clones and drops some. The data hold 11,000 to 15,000 clones, with more than 65% observed a single time. The material was PBMCs, obtained after nivolumab (anti-PD-1) treatment. Receptors originate from a person aged 35-79 years with oral cavity squamous cell carcinoma. Each CDR3 is given with its conserved first and last residue. The D gene is left open where the match is weak. Some rows have no size entry. The others give once, few or many, or a class for an expanded clone.

abundance: -; d_gene: -; j_gene: TRBJ1-2; v_gene: TRBV25-1; CDR3aa: CASSEALNYGYTF; CDR3nt: TGTGCCAGCAGTGAGGCCCTGAACTATGGCTACACCTTC
abundance: -; d_gene: -; j_gene: TRBJ2-3; v_gene: TRBV19; CDR3aa: CASSAGYGTDTQYF; CDR3nt: TGTGCCAGTAGTGCCGGATATGGGACAGATACGCAGTATTTT
abundance: -; d_gene: -; j_gene: TRBJ2-5; v_gene: TRBV28; CDR3aa: CASSGQSQETQYF; CDR3nt: TGTGCCAGCAGTGGACAGTCCCAAGAGACCCAGTACTTC
abundance: -; d_gene: -; j_gene: TRBJ1-2; v_gene: TRBV29-1; CDR3aa: CSVERRSATTYGYTF; CDR3nt: TGCAGCGTTGAAAGGAGGTCAGCGACGACCTATGGCTACACCTTC
abundance: -; d_gene: -; j_gene: TRBJ2-2; v_gene: TRBV7-6; CDR3aa: CASSPRPGQNTGELFF; CDR3nt: TGTGCCAGCAGCCCTCGACCTGGACAGAACACCGGGGAGCTGTTTTTT
abundance: -; d_gene: -; j_gene: TRBJ2-3; v_gene: TRBV6-5; CDR3aa: CASSYSGVSDTQYF; CDR3nt: TGTGCCAGCAGTTACTCGGGGGTTTCAGATACGCAGTATTTT
abundance: -; d_gene: -; j_gene: TRBJ1-4; v_gene: TRBV4-1; CDR3aa: CASSFMGLGGEKLFF; CDR3nt: TGCGCCAGCAGCTTCATGGGCCTCGGGGGTGAAAAACTGTTTTTT
abundance: -; d_gene: -; j_gene: TRBJ2-2; v_gene: TRBV6-5; CDR3aa: CASSYGRVSTGELFF; CDR3nt: TGTGCCAGCAGTTATGGGCGGGTTTCCACCGGGGAGCTGTTTTTT
abundance: -; d_gene: -; j_gene: TRBJ2-7; v_gene: TRBV5-1; CDR3aa: CASSLGTFSYEQYF; CDR3nt: TGCGCCAGCAGCCTTGGGACATTCTCCTACGAGCAGTACTTC
abundance: -; d_gene: -; j_gene: TRBJ1-1; v_gene: TRBV25-1; CDR3aa: CASRVGYTEAFF; CDR3nt: TGTGCCAGCAGAGTTGGGTACACTGAAGCTTTCTTT
abundance: -; d_gene: -; j_gene: TRBJ2-3; v_gene: TRBV11-3; CDR3aa: CASSDPQGTQYF; CDR3nt: TGTGCCAGCAGCGACCCACAGGGAACGCAGTATTTT
abundance: -; d_gene: -; j_gene: TRBJ1-1; v_gene: TRBV9; CDR3aa: CASSVVHSTTEAFF; CDR3nt: TGTGCCAGCAGCGTAGTGCACTCGACCACTGAAGCTTTCTTT
abundance: -; d_gene: -; j_gene: TRBJ2-7; v_gene: TRBV6-5; CDR3aa: CASSYSQGGEQYF; CDR3nt: TGTGCCAGCAGTTACTCACAGGGGGGGGAGCAGTACTTC
abundance: -; d_gene: TRBD2; j_gene: TRBJ2-1; v_gene: TRBV5-1; CDR3aa: CASSLSLAGAGEQFF; CDR3nt: TGCGCCAGCAGCTTGAGTCTAGCGGGAGCTGGTGAGCAGTTCTTC
abundance: -; d_gene: TRBD2; j_gene: TRBJ2-7; v_gene: TRBV19; CDR3aa: CARGLAGYEQYF; CDR3nt: TGTGCCAGAGGACTAGCGGGATACGAGCAGTACTTC
abundance: -; d_gene: TRBD2; j_gene: TRBJ2-2; v_gene: TRBV10-3; CDR3aa: CAISDQSGGTGELFF; CDR3nt: TGTGCCATCAGTGATCAGAGCGGGGGCACCGGGGAGCTGTTTTTT
abundance: -; d_gene: -; j_gene: TRBJ2-7; v_gene: TRBV5-4; CDR3aa: CASSLVDTEQYF; CDR3nt: TGTGCCAGCAGCTTGGTGGACACCGAGCAGTACTTC
abundance: -; d_gene: -; j_gene: TRBJ1-4; v_gene: TRBV5-1; CDR3aa: CASSLQGLGTNEKLFF; CDR3nt: TGCGCCAGCAGCTTGCAGGGCCTGGGAACTAATGAAAAACTGTTTTTT
abundance: -; d_gene: -; j_gene: TRBJ1-2; v_gene: TRBV27; CDR3aa: CASGAGVGSYGYTF; CDR3nt: TGTGCCAGCGGGGCAGGGGTTGGCTCCTATGGCTACACCTTC
abundance: few; d_gene: -; j_gene: TRBJ1-2; v_gene: TRBV28; CDR3aa: CASRRQGYGYTF; CDR3nt: TGTGCCAGCAGGCGGCAGGGCTATGGCTACACCTTC
abundance: -; d_gene: -; j_gene: TRBJ2-6; v_gene: TRBV7-9; CDR3aa: CASAELGLGPGANVLTF; CDR3nt: TGTGCCAGCGCGGAGCTCGGTCTAGGGCCTGGGGCCAACGTCCTGACTTTC
abundance: -; d_gene: TRBD1; j_gene: TRBJ2-5; v_gene: TRBV10-1; CDR3aa: CASSEGTGSETQYF; CDR3nt: TGCGCCAGCAGTGAGGGGACAGGCTCGGAGACCCAGTACTTC
abundance: few; d_gene: -; j_gene: TRBJ2-4; v_gene: TRBV9; CDR3aa: CASSGFGGNIQYF; CDR3nt: TGTGCCAGCAGCGGGTTCGGCGGAAACATTCAGTACTTC
abundance: -; d_gene: -; j_gene: TRBJ2-2; v_gene: TRBV5-4; CDR3aa: CASSSGLTKNTGELFF; CDR3nt: TGTGCCAGCAGCTCCGGACTGACTAAAAACACCGGGGAGCTGTTTTTT
abundance: -; d_gene: TRBD2; j_gene: TRBJ2-1; v_gene: TRBV7-3; CDR3aa: CASSSSGRWDNEQFF; CDR3nt: TGTGCCAGCAGCTCTAGCGGGAGGTGGGACAATGAGCAGTTCTTC
abundance: -; d_gene: -; j_gene: TRBJ2-3; v_gene: TRBV6-1; CDR3aa: CASSERGDTDTQYF; CDR3nt: TGTGCCAGCAGTGAAAGGGGTGACACAGATACGCAGTATTTT
abundance: -; d_gene: -; j_gene: TRBJ1-1; v_gene: TRBV7-9; CDR3aa: CASSLVDGGREAFF; CDR3nt: TGTGCCAGCAGCTTAGTGGACGGGGGCAGGGAAGCTTTCTTT
abundance: -; d_gene: TRBD2; j_gene: TRBJ2-7; v_gene: TRBV5-1; CDR3aa: CASSLLTSGISEQYF; CDR3nt: TGCGCCAGCAGCTTGTTGACTAGCGGGATTTCCGAGCAGTACTTC
abundance: few; d_gene: -; j_gene: TRBJ1-5; v_gene: TRBV6-6; CDR3aa: CASSYSGGGQPQHF; CDR3nt: TGTGCCAGCAGTTACTCTGGGGGCGGTCAGCCCCAGCATTTT
abundance: once; d_gene: TRBD2; j_gene: TRBJ2-5; v_gene: TRBV6-5; CDR3aa: CASSYRLAGGLETQYF; CDR3nt: TGTGCCAGCAGTTACCGTCTAGCGGGGGGGCTAGAGACCCAGTACTTC
abundance: -; d_gene: TRBD1; j_gene: TRBJ2-1; v_gene: TRBV5-1; CDR3aa: CASSLLGQAYNEQFF; CDR3nt: TGCGCCAGCAGCTTGCTTGGACAGGCATACAATGAGCAGTTCTTC
abundance: -; d_gene: -; j_gene: TRBJ2-1; v_gene: TRBV11-2; CDR3aa: CASSLIKRNEQFF; CDR3nt: TGTGCCAGCAGCTTAATAAAACGGAATGAGCAGTTCTTC
abundance: -; d_gene: -; j_gene: TRBJ2-1; v_gene: TRBV2; CDR3aa: CASGPTLMLGEQFF; CDR3nt: TGTGCCAGCGGGCCGACTCTTATGTTGGGTGAGCAGTTCTTC
abundance: -; d_gene: TRBD1; j_gene: TRBJ1-1; v_gene: TRBV27; CDR3aa: CASAPLQGALTEAFF; CDR3nt: TGTGCCAGCGCTCCCCTCCAGGGGGCTTTAACTGAAGCTTTCTTT
abundance: -; d_gene: TRBD1; j_gene: TRBJ1-2; v_gene: TRBV29-1; CDR3aa: CSARDREGYGYTF; CDR3nt: TGCAGCGCCCGGGACAGGGAAGGGTATGGCTACACCTTC
abundance: -; d_gene: TRBD1; j_gene: TRBJ2-5; v_gene: TRBV5-5; CDR3aa: CASSRPTGVYWGAQETQYF; CDR3nt: TGTGCCAGCAGCCGACCGACAGGGGTTTATTGGGGGGCCCAAGAGACCCAGTACTTC
abundance: -; d_gene: TRBD1; j_gene: TRBJ1-2; v_gene: TRBV7-8; CDR3aa: CASSHRTGANYGYTF; CDR3nt: TGTGCCAGCAGCCACCGGACAGGAGCTAACTATGGCTACACCTTC
abundance: -; d_gene: TRBD1; j_gene: TRBJ1-1; v_gene: TRBV29-1; CDR3aa: CSAPLGQGNTEAFF; CDR3nt: TGCAGCGCCCCCTTAGGACAGGGGAACACTGAAGCTTTCTTT
abundance: -; d_gene: -; j_gene: TRBJ1-5; v_gene: TRBV30; CDR3aa: CAWGTALKQPQHF; CDR3nt: TGTGCCTGGGGGACGGCCCTCAAGCAGCCCCAGCATTTT
abundance: -; d_gene: -; j_gene: TRBJ1-2; v_gene: TRBV4-2; CDR3aa: CASSQERDSNYGYTF; CDR3nt: TGTGCCAGCAGCCAAGAGCGCGACTCTAACTATGGCTACACCTTC
abundance: -; d_gene: TRBD1; j_gene: TRBJ2-1; v_gene: TRBV25-1; CDR3aa: CASSDAGTGGQNEQFF; CDR3nt: TGTGCCAGCAGTGACGCCGGGACAGGGGGCCAGAATGAGCAGTTCTTC
abundance: -; d_gene: -; j_gene: TRBJ1-2; v_gene: TRBV5-4; CDR3aa: CASSWGNYGYTF; CDR3nt: TGTGCCAGCAGCTGGGGCAACTATGGCTACACCTTC
abundance: -; d_gene: TRBD2; j_gene: TRBJ2-3; v_gene: TRBV6-1; CDR3aa: CASSELASGTDTQYF; CDR3nt: TGTGCCAGCAGTGAACTGGCTAGCGGGACAGATACGCAGTATTTT
abundance: -; d_gene: TRBD1; j_gene: TRBJ1-1; v_gene: TRBV9; CDR3aa: CASSPRDRPGSNTEAFF; CDR3nt: TGTGCCAGCAGCCCCAGGGACAGGCCAGGTTCGAACACTGAAGCTTTCTTT
abundance: -; d_gene: -; j_gene: TRBJ1-1; v_gene: TRBV2; CDR3aa: CATLQDANTEAFF; CDR3nt: TGTGCCACCCTCCAGGACGCGAACACTGAAGCTTTCTTT
abundance: -; d_gene: -; j_gene: TRBJ1-2; v_gene: TRBV10-2; CDR3aa: CASSKDSSNYGYTF; CDR3nt: TGCGCCAGTAGTAAGGACAGTTCTAACTATGGCTACACCTTC
abundance: -; d_gene: -; j_gene: TRBJ2-3; v_gene: TRBV10-1; CDR3aa: CASSERRTDTQYF; CDR3nt: TGCGCCAGCAGTGAGAGGCGCACAGATACGCAGTATTTT
abundance: few; d_gene: TRBD1; j_gene: TRBJ1-6; v_gene: TRBV7-8; CDR3aa: CASSPTGQGYSPLHF; CDR3nt: TGTGCCAGCAGCCCAACGGGACAGGGGTATTCACCCCTCCACTTT
abundance: -; d_gene: -; j_gene: TRBJ2-5; v_gene: TRBV6-1; CDR3aa: CASSEIRSPETQYF; CDR3nt: TGTGCCAGCAGTGAAATCAGGAGCCCAGAGACCCAGTACTTC
abundance: few; d_gene: -; j_gene: TRBJ2-7; v_gene: TRBV15; CDR3aa: CATSYSTVSEQYF; CDR3nt: TGTGCCACCAGCTATAGTACAGTCTCCGAGCAGTACTTC
abundance: -; d_gene: TRBD2; j_gene: TRBJ2-3; v_gene: TRBV5-1; CDR3aa: CASSSTGGNADTQYF; CDR3nt: TGCGCCAGCAGCTCTACGGGGGGGAACGCAGATACGCAGTATTTT
abundance: -; d_gene: -; j_gene: TRBJ2-2; v_gene: TRBV5-8; CDR3aa: CASSSQGRAGELFF; CDR3nt: TGTGCCAGCAGCTCACAGGGACGGGCCGGGGAGCTGTTTTTT
abundance: -; d_gene: -; j_gene: TRBJ1-6; v_gene: TRBV6-1; CDR3aa: CASEVVPRGFHF; CDR3nt: TGTGCCAGCGAGGTAGTTCCTAGAGGTTTCCACTTT
abundance: -; d_gene: -; j_gene: TRBJ2-1; v_gene: TRBV27; CDR3aa: CASSSNEASREQFF; CDR3nt: TGTGCCAGCAGTTCCAACGAGGCTAGTAGGGAGCAGTTCTTC
abundance: -; d_gene: TRBD1; j_gene: TRBJ2-5; v_gene: TRBV6-1; CDR3aa: CASSEGQGVGETQYF; CDR3nt: TGTGCCAGCAGTGAGGGACAGGGGGTAGGAGAGACCCAGTACTTC
abundance: -; d_gene: -; j_gene: TRBJ2-3; v_gene: TRBV7-2; CDR3aa: CASVPDGISTDTQYF; CDR3nt: TGTGCCAGCGTCCCGGACGGGATTAGCACAGATACGCAGTATTTT
abundance: -; d_gene: -; j_gene: TRBJ1-2; v_gene: TRBV7-9; CDR3aa: CASSPQGLSHQHTF; CDR3nt: TGTGCCAGCAGCCCTCAGGGCTTAAGTCATCAGCACACCTTC